This TCR beta chain was found in a study of blood T cell repertoires in COVID-19. Across the whole study: Sites across the United States, Italy and Spain contributed samples from acute and convalescent COVID-19. Sources were T cells, B-cell-depleted T cells, or PBMCs; the material itself was cDNA or gDNA.

In the authors' workflow: Scientists estimated how many nucleated cells there were by amplifying reference gene primers. Here immunoSEQ multiplex PCR was the method, and the copy in TCRdb shows in-frame clones only, minus some. V and J calls and clone size follow that table, whereas D and trimming were derived from the DNA. The data hold more than 55,000 clones, with approximately 87% observed a single time. Germline CDR1 reads MNHEY; CDR2 reads SVGAGI. V was trimmed by 6 bases and J by 1 base, leaving 14 bases between them. The CDR3 spans 15 residues. The chain joins TRBV6-5 to TRBJ2-3; weak D call: TRBD1 (5 bases). This receptor was obtained from a man in his fifties with active COVID-19. Specimen: peripheral blood. The CDR3 loop reads CASSPRQGRTDTQYF. DNA of the CDR3: TGTGCCAGCAGCCCCCGGCAGGGCCGCACAGATACGCAGTATTTT.